The 23 T cell receptor beta chains below all came from one sample that was sequenced in a study of PD-1 blockade in classical Hodgkin lymphoma. TCRdb's copy holds only in-frame clones and misses some; the assay was immunoSEQ multiplex PCR. The sample has 75,000 to 95,000 clones, 83% seen once. The time point here: cycle 4 day 1 (C4D1), after about 6 weeks of nivolumab. Autologous stem cell transplantation was followed by relapse in every patient, and brentuximab vedotin exposure varied. This material consisted of peripheral blood mononuclear cells (PBMCs), taken before the fourth cycle of nivolumab. The receptors were gathered from a human donor with classical Hodgkin lymphoma.

The chain joins TRBV10-3 to TRBJ2-1; D not resolved. Trimming stripped 4 bases from V and 0 bases from J, with 10 bases between. CDR3 size: 15 residues. CDR1 ENHRY and CDR2 SYGVKD come from the germline V gene. The CDR3 bases are TGTGCCATCAGTGGATCGGGTAGCTCCTACAATGAGCAGTTCTTC. This encodes CAISGSGSSYNEQFF.

This clone was observed a few times. The chain is built from TRBV7-8 and TRBJ1-1, with 9 positions matching TRBD1. With 4 bases clipped from V and 4 bases from J, the junction kept 4 bases outside the gene matches. The CDR3 consists of 14 residues. Germline CDR1 is SGHVS and CDR2 is FQNEAQ. The CDR3 is CASSSTGGFTEAFF. The CDR3 nucleotides read TGTGCCAGCAGCTCGACAGGGGGATTCACTGAAGCTTTCTTT.

V gene TRBV30 combines with J gene TRBJ2-1; D unclear. V lost 1 base and J lost 9, with 16 bases in between. CDR3 length equals 14 residues. Germline assignment: CDR1 GTSNPN and CDR2 SVGIG (reference sequence). CDR3 bases: TGTGCCTGGAGTGGTAGCCCTTTTTCCGGTGAGCAGTTCTTC. Its protein product is CAWSGSPFSGEQFF.

This clone was observed a handful of times. V is TRBV2 and J is TRBJ1-1; D is possibly TRBD1 (6 bases). Trimming shortened V by 5 bases and J by 4 bases, and 8 bases separated the two germline ends. The length of the CDR3 is 12 residues. Germline lookup yields CDR1 SNHLY and CDR2 FYNNEI. The CDR3 protein is CASSSGVTEAFF. For the CDR3, the DNA is TGTGCCAGCAGTTCAGGGGTCACTGAAGCTTTCTTT.

The rearrangement uses TRBV10-2 and TRBJ1-1; D gene ambiguous. Germline V gene lookup returns CDR1 WSHSY and CDR2 SAAADI. This CDR3 has 13 amino acids. The V end lost 4 bases, the J end lost 11 bases, and 17 bases lay between the germline ends. The CDR3 reads CASSAGPRAGAFF. The CDR3 nucleotides read TGCGCCAGCAGTGCTGGGCCCCGGGCGGGGGCTTTCTTT.

The gene calls are TRBV28 and TRBJ2-7, with D possibly being TRBD1 or TRBD2 (5 bases each). The germline V gene encodes CDR1 MDHEN and CDR2 SYDVKM. Trimming left V 9 bases short and J 2 bases short, with 11 bases between. The CDR3 has 12 residues. CDR3 loop: CASSGDPYEQYF. CDR3 DNA: TGTGCCAGTTCTGGGGACCCCTACGAGCAGTACTTC. Full variable domain (missing parts from reference TRBV28 and TRBJ2-7): DVKVTQSSRYLVKRTGEKVFLECVQDMDHENMFWYRQDPGLGLRLIYFSYDVKMKEKGDIPEGYSVSREKKERFSLILESASTNQTSMYLCASSGDPYEQYFGPGTRLTVT.

The V and J genes are TRBV10-3 and TRBJ2-7; 9 bases align to TRBD2. V shed 6 bases, J shed 3 bases, and the junction held 6 bases outside the gene matches. CDR3 length equals 14 residues. CDR1 ENHRY and CDR2 SYGVKD come from the germline V gene. The CDR3 loop reads CAIRPSSGNYEQYF. The CDR3 DNA reads TGTGCCATCAGGCCATCTAGCGGGAACTACGAGCAGTACTTC.

This chain links TRBV7-7 with TRBJ2-1, with D uncertain. CDR3 size: 17 residues. Trimming took off 4 bases at V and 0 bases at J, with 16 bases between the two ends. The germline V gene has CDR1 SSHAT and CDR2 FNYEAQ (reference sequence). CDR3 sequence reads: CASSSESQRSSYNEQFF. The CDR3 DNA is TGTGCCAGCAGCTCCGAAAGTCAACGGAGCTCCTACAATGAGCAGTTCTTC.

The chain links TRBV28 to TRBJ1-3; D might be TRBD1 (6 bases). The CDR3 totals 15 residues. Germline CDR1 MDHEN, CDR2 SYDVKM. V dropped 4 bases and J dropped 2 bases, with 12 bases sitting between them. This CDR3 is CASSSTGSAGNTIYF. The CDR3 coding sequence is TGTGCCAGCAGTTCCACAGGGTCCGCTGGAAACACCATATATTTT.

The V and J genes are TRBV7-9 and TRBJ1-1; possible D gene TRBD1, 6 bases. V was pared by 5 bases and J by 3 bases, with 16 bases between. This CDR3 contains 15 residues. The germline V gene has CDR1 SEHNR and CDR2 FQNEAQ (reference sequence). DNA for the CDR3: TGTGCCAGCAGCCCCGACGCAGGGGCGTACACTGAAGCTTTCTTT. As protein: CASSPDAGAYTEAFF.

This sequence joins TRBV7-2 and TRBJ2-5; TRBD2 aligns across 13 bases. V lost 2 bases, J lost 4 bases, and 7 bases stayed unmatched. Germline values: CDR1 SGHTA, CDR2 FQGNSA. The CDR3 sequence is 17 residues long. In nucleotides, the CDR3 is TGTGCCAGCAGCTTACCTGGACTAGCGGGAGTGAGAGAGACCCAGTACTTC. This translates into CASSLPGLAGVRETQYF.

The chain couples TRBV19 to TRBJ2-5, with TRBD1 as a possible D gene (5 bases). CDR1 is LNHDA and CDR2 is SQIVND in the germline V gene (reference sequence). Trimming took 6 bases from V and 1 from J, leaving 9 bases between them. The CDR3 has 13 residues. CDR3 bases: TGTGCCAGTAGGGGGCGGACCCAAGAGACCCAGTACTTC. This codes for CASRGRTQETQYF.

The rearrangement links TRBV9 to TRBJ2-7; 9 bases are a match to TRBD1. Germline trimming cut 4 bases from V and 3 bases from J; bases unmatched to any gene: 5. The CDR3 consists of 14 residues. Germline V gene sequence: CDR1 SGDLS, CDR2 YYNGEE. The CDR3 spells CASSLGTGNYEQYF. The CDR3 nucleotides are TGTGCCAGCAGCCTCGGGACAGGGAACTACGAGCAGTACTTC.

J is TRBJ1-2 and V is TRBV5-1, with D unclear. Germline CDR1 SGHRS, CDR2 YFSETQ. The CDR3 loop spans 13 amino acids. Trimming stripped 4 bases from V and 6 bases from J, with 13 bases between. The CDR3 region has the DNA TGCGCCAGCAGCCAAAACATGGGCCATGGCTACACCTTC. Translation gives CASSQNMGHGYTF.

The chain is built from TRBV6-1 and TRBJ1-3; 7 bases map to TRBD1. The ends lost 5 bases at V and 0 bases at J; junction bases unmatched: 1. There are 14 residues in the CDR3. Germline V gives CDR1 MNHNS, CDR2 SASEGT. CDR3 loop: CASSSGGSGNTIYF. CDR3 DNA sequence: TGTGCCAGCAGTTCAGGGGGCTCTGGAAACACCATATATTTT.

This chain links TRBV7-2 with TRBJ1-5, with D possibly being TRBD1 (6 bases). Germline V gives CDR1 SGHTA, CDR2 FQGNSA. This CDR3 has 13 residues. V lost 3 bases, J lost 6 bases, and 9 bases lay in between. Here the CDR3 reads CASSFDRTQPQHF. CDR3 in DNA: TGTGCCAGCAGCTTCGACAGGACTCAGCCCCAGCATTTT.

This chain joins TRBV30 and TRBJ1-6; D not resolved. The CDR3 consists of 13 residues. CDR1 is GTSNPN, CDR2 SVGIG, per germline (reference sequence). Trimming took off 4 bases at V and 2 bases at J, with 6 bases between the two ends. In DNA, the CDR3 is TGTGCCTGGACTGCGACCTATAATTCACCCCTCCACTTT. It translates to CAWTATYNSPLHF.

The rearrangement links TRBV6-5 to TRBJ2-7, with unresolved D. Germline CDR1 MNHEY, CDR2 SVGAGI. Trimming left V 4 bases short and J 6 bases short, with 10 bases between. The CDR3 covers 12 residues. CDR3 in amino acids: CASSLSVGEQYF. The CDR3, as DNA: TGTGCCAGCAGTTTGAGCGTGGGCGAGCAGTACTTC.

The chain is built from TRBV9 and TRBJ1-3; 8 bases fit TRBD1. There are 16 residues in the CDR3. Germline V gene sequence: CDR1 SGDLS, CDR2 YYNGEE. The V and J ends lost 3 bases and 6 bases, in that order; junction bases with no gene match: 11. CDR3 sequence reads: CASSGGQGGMKNTIYF. In nucleotides, the CDR3 is TGTGCCAGCAGCGGAGGACAGGGAGGTATGAAAAACACCATATATTTT.

V usage is TRBV23-1 and J usage is TRBJ2-3; TRBD2 matches at 8 bases. TRBV23-1 is an ORF for which the function is uncertain. Germline trimming cut 8 bases from V and 3 bases from J; bases unmatched to any gene: 10. The CDR3 sequence is 15 residues long. The CDR3 nucleotides are TGCGCCAGCCCCCACGGGGGGGTGGGAACAGATACGCAGTATTTT. It is translated as CASPHGGVGTDTQYF.

The genes are TRBV14 and TRBJ1-2; D perhaps matches TRBD1 (5 bases). CDR3 length equals 15 residues. Trimming took off 4 bases at V and 2 bases at J, with 14 bases between the two ends. Germline-derived CDR1 and CDR2 are SGHDN and FVKESK. Here the CDR3 DNA reads TGTGCCAGCAGCCCAAGGGGTGGCCTCAACTATGGCTACACCTTC. It codes for CASSPRGGLNYGYTF.

CDR3 protein: CASSQPNSGTLYNEQFF. CDR3 DNA sequence: TGTGCCAGCAGCCAACCAAATAGCGGGACCCTCTACAATGAGCAGTTCTTC. The chain links TRBV4-2 to TRBJ2-1; 8 bases agree with TRBD2. The CDR3 length is 17 residues. V lost 2 bases and J lost 3; bases outside the gene matches: 9. Germline V gives CDR1 LGHNA, CDR2 YNFKEQ.

This clone was found once. V usage is TRBV5-6 and J usage is TRBJ1-1; no clear D. CDR1 SGHDT and CDR2 YYEEEE come from the germline V gene. The CDR3 runs 16 residues. The germline V and J ends were trimmed by 4 bases and 1 base, with 17 bases remaining between them. The CDR3 nucleotides are TGTGCCAGCAGCACCCCGGGTAGAAGCCAGAACACTGAAGCTTTCTTT. It is translated as CASSTPGRSQNTEAFF.